This T cell receptor beta chain emerged from a study of shared clonotypes between healthy human individuals. Study results and caveats: Naive CD4 clonotype sharing across a handful of donors was 4.5% to 6%. Having only a few donors restricted how much genetic and exposure-history diversity was captured.

CDR3 length equals 12 residues. Germline CDR1 MNHNY, CDR2 SVGAGI (reference sequence). Trimming took off 0 bases at V and 10 bases at J, with 9 bases between the two ends. Concerning this clone: What it binds is not known.

CD4+ cells underwent separation, giving CD45RA+ naive and CD45RA-negative memory subsets. Per sorted-subset replicate PCR, input was approximately 0.2 ug DNA, representing about 32,000 T cell genomes. Here immunoSEQ multiplex PCR was the method, and the copy in TCRdb shows in-frame clones only, minus some. The sample yields over a million clones, 98% seen once. The rearrangement joins TRBV6-6 to TRBJ1-1; D is perhaps TRBD1 (6 bases). This TCR was sampled from a man younger than 40 in good health. The sample comprised naive CD4+ T cells sorted from blood. Subset here: CD45RA+ positively selected. In DNA, the CDR3 is TGTGCCAGCAGTTACTCACAGGGTTCAGCTTTCTTT. Its translation is CASSYSQGSAFF.